A selection of T cell receptor beta chains follows, all from one sample in a study of CD8 T cells in Susac syndrome. Each CDR3 protein gets one entry after TCRdb re-called the immunoSEQ multiplex PCR reads with MiXCR. This sample has 200,000 to 250,000 distinct CDR3 sequences, with around 93% found just once. Specimen: CD4+ T cells from PBMCs. The origin of the receptors is a human donor with Susac syndrome. CDR3s include the opening cysteine and the closing phenylalanine or tryptophan. D genes are given only for firm matches. Some rows mark clone size as missing; the rest say once, few, many or name a class of expanded clone.

.	TRBD1	TRBJ2-1	TRBV13	TGTGCCAGCAGCTCCTACCGGACAGGGATAGTGGGGTACAATGAGCAGTTCTTC	CASSSYRTGIVGYNEQFF
.	TRBD2	TRBJ2-3	TRBV12-3/TRBV12-4	TGTGCCAGCAGAGCATTGAGGAGGCGGGGGGGAAGCACAGATACGCAGTATTTT	CASRALRRRGGSTDTQYF
.	TRBD1	TRBJ2-7	TRBV19	TGTGCCAGTAGTACCGGGACAGGGGGGGAGCAGTACTTC	CASSTGTGGEQYF
.	.	TRBJ1-1	TRBV20-1	TGCAGTGCCCCGCGTGGGCCCAGGGGACTGAACACTGAAGCTTTCTTT	CSAPRGPRGLNTEAFF
.	.	TRBJ2-2	TRBV5-4	TGTGCCAGCAGCTTGGTCACCAATTTAGGCGGGGAGCTGTTTTTT	CASSLVTNLGGELFF
.	.	TRBJ2-7	TRBV2	TGTGCCAGCAGTCTACAGGAAGGCGAGCAGTACTTC	CASSLQEGEQYF
.	.	TRBJ2-3	TRBV3-1	TGTGCCAGCAGCCAGGACCTTAATACGCAGTATTTT	CASSQDLNTQYF
.	.	TRBJ2-7	TRBV3-1	TGTGCCAGCAGCCAAGATAGCAGCAGTCTAGAGCAGTACTTC	CASSQDSSSLEQYF
.	TRBD1	TRBJ2-7	TRBV20-1	TGCAGTGCCTTGACCGGGACAGGGACTCCCGAGCAGTACTTC	CSALTGTGTPEQYF
.	.	TRBJ2-1	TRBV19	TGTGCCAGCCACAGGTCGAGCTCCTACAATGAGCAGTTCTTC	CASHRSSSYNEQFF
.	.	TRBJ1-5	TRBV6-6	TGTGCCAGCAGTTACATGGGGTATCAGCCCCAGCATTTT	CASSYMGYQPQHF
.	.	TRBJ1-1	TRBV19	TGTGCCAGTATTTGGCAGGACCACACTGAAGCTTTCTTT	CASIWQDHTEAFF
.	TRBD2	TRBJ2-7	TRBV20-1	TGCAGTGCTAGAGTTCCTAGCGGGGGTACCTACGAGCAGTACTTC	CSARVPSGGTYEQYF
few	TRBD2	TRBJ2-3	TRBV11-2	TGTGCCAGCAGCCCAGCGGGGGGGCCCGATACGCAGTATTTT	CASSPAGGPDTQYF
.	TRBD2	TRBJ2-5	TRBV2	TGTGCCAGCAGTCGAAGCGGGGTCCAGGGAGAGACCCAGTACTTC	CASSRSGVQGETQYF
.	.	TRBJ1-2	TRBV29-1	TGCAGCGTTGAAGATTCGGGGGGTGCCCCTTATGGCTACACCTTC	CSVEDSGGAPYGYTF
once	.	TRBJ1-6	TRBV4-2	TGTGCCAGCAGCCAAGACGGCGGCTCCGAGGATTCACCCCTCCACTTT	CASSQDGGSEDSPLHF
.	TRBD1	TRBJ1-1	TRBV30	TGTGCCACGAGCACAGGGGCGGGGGTGAACACTGAAGCTTTCTTT	CATSTGAGVNTEAFF
.	TRBD1	TRBJ1-4	TRBV20-1	TGCAGTGCTAGACCGGGACAGGGGCCTGAAAAACTGTTTTTT	CSARPGQGPEKLFF
.	.	TRBJ1-5	TRBV20-1	TGCAGTGCCAGACGGGGGAGCAATCAGCCCCAGCATTTT	CSARRGSNQPQHF
.	.	TRBJ2-3	TRBV10-3	TGTGCCATCAGTGAAGGGGATCCAGATACGCAGTATTTT	CAISEGDPDTQYF
.	.	TRBJ2-7	TRBV6-2/TRBV6-3	TGTGCCAGCAGTTACTCGAGAGGGGACGAGCAGTACTTC	CASSYSRGDEQYF
.	.	TRBJ2-1	TRBV18	TGTGCCAGCTCACCACCCCCAGGGGACAAGGGGCAGTTCTTC	CASSPPPGDKGQFF
.	.	TRBJ2-4	TRBV12-3/TRBV12-4	TGTGCCAGCAGTTTAGTGGGGACTAACATTCAGTACTTC	CASSLVGTNIQYF
.	.	TRBJ2-7	TRBV27	TGTGCCAGCAGTCCCCTTATCTCGGCCTACGAGCAGTACTTC	CASSPLISAYEQYF
.	.	TRBJ2-1	TRBV11-2	TGTGCCAGCAGCTTGGATTACGCCAGCAATGAGCAGTTCTTC	CASSLDYASNEQFF
.	TRBD1	TRBJ2-5	TRBV11-3	TGTGCCAGCAGCCCCGGGACAGGGGTCCAAGAGACCCAGTACTTC	CASSPGTGVQETQYF
.	TRBD1	TRBJ2-3	TRBV7-2	TGTGCCAGCAGCTGGACAGGGGCAGATACGCAGTATTTT	CASSWTGADTQYF
.	.	TRBJ1-5	TRBV27	TGTGCCAGCAGTTTATCGGAGTCCAATCAGCCCCAGCATTTT	CASSLSESNQPQHF
.	.	TRBJ1-2	TRBV2	TGTGCCAGCAGTGAAGCCTCCGGGGGCATTCAGGGCTACACCTTC	CASSEASGGIQGYTF
.	.	TRBJ2-7	TRBV4-1	TGCGCCAGCAGCCAAGGACAGGCGATGCCCTACGAGCAGTACTTC	CASSQGQAMPYEQYF
.	TRBD1	TRBJ1-4	TRBV29-1	TGCAGCGTTGGGGGGGGGACAGGGAGTGAAAAACTGTTTTTT	CSVGGGTGSEKLFF
.	.	TRBJ2-4	TRBV4-1	TGCGCCAGCAGCCAAGTAAATAGGGTTTGGGGCAACATTCAGTACTTC	CASSQVNRVWGNIQYF
.	.	TRBJ2-5	TRBV21-1	TGTTCCTGGGACGGCCAAGAGACCCAGTACTTC	CSWDGQETQYF
.	TRBD1	TRBJ1-5	TRBV20-1	TGCAGTGCTAGAGATAGGGGACAGGGTAATCTTAGCAATCAGCCCCAGCATTTT	CSARDRGQGNLSNQPQHF
once	.	TRBJ2-6	TRBV28	TGTGCCAGCGTGGGGCGGTCCGCCGAGATGGCTGGGGCCAACGTCCTGACTTTC	CASVGRSAEMAGANVLTF
once	.	TRBJ1-2	TRBV12-3/TRBV12-4	TGTGCCAGCAGCCTAACGACAGCGTATGGCTACACCTTC	CASSLTTAYGYTF
once	.	TRBJ2-7	TRBV6-2/TRBV6-3	TGTGCCAGCAGTTACGGGGGATTCTACGAGCAGTACTTC	CASSYGGFYEQYF
.	.	TRBJ1-1	TRBV5-4	TGTGCCAGCAGCTTGGGTGGGAGTGGCTTCACTGAAGCTTTCTTT	CASSLGGSGFTEAFF
.	.	TRBJ1-2	TRBV30	TGTGCCTGGACCCCTCAAGACACCTATGGCTACACCTTC	CAWTPQDTYGYTF
once	.	TRBJ1-1	TRBV2	TGTGCCAGCAGTGTCAGGGGAGAGAACACTGAAGCTTTCTTT	CASSVRGENTEAFF
.	.	TRBJ1-1	TRBV20-1	TGCAGTGCTAGACCGGGACCGTATGAAGCTTTCTTT	CSARPGPYEAFF
once	TRBD1	TRBJ1-1	TRBV20-1	TGCAGTGCTAGGACAGGGGGAAACATGAACACTGAAGCTTTCTTT	CSARTGGNMNTEAFF
few	.	TRBJ2-5	TRBV7-9	TGTGCCAGCAGCTTAGCGCAGGAGACCCAGTACTTC	CASSLAQETQYF
.	TRBD1	TRBJ1-1	TRBV20-1	TGCAGTGCTAGAGACAGGGGGAGCATGAACACTGAAGCTTTCTTT	CSARDRGSMNTEAFF
.	TRBD1	TRBJ2-7	TRBV20-1	TGCAGTGCTAGAGCCCTAGGACAGGGGGGACACGAGCAGTACTTC	CSARALGQGGHEQYF
.	.	TRBJ1-1	TRBV9	TGTGCCAGCAGCGTAGGGCCGGGGGCGAACACTGAAGCTTTCTTT	CASSVGPGANTEAFF
.	TRBD1	TRBJ1-3	TRBV14	TGTGCCAGCAGCCGCGGACAGGGAAGCTCTGGAAACACCATATATTTT	CASSRGQGSSGNTIYF
.	.	TRBJ1-1	TRBV19	TGTGCCAGCTGGCTTGAGGAGAACACTGAAGCTTTCTTT	CASWLEENTEAFF
.	.	TRBJ2-6	TRBV20-1	TGCAGTGCATCGGGACCTCTCCGGGGGGCCAACGTCCTGACTTTC	CSASGPLRGANVLTF
.	TRBD2	TRBJ2-1	TRBV3-1	TGTGCCAGCAGCCAAGATCGCCGAGCGGGGGGGCAAGAGGAGCAGTTCTTC	CASSQDRRAGGQEEQFF
.	.	TRBJ2-7	TRBV28	TGTGCCAGCAGTTCCGACAGGTCGCTGCCCTACGAGCAGTACTTC	CASSSDRSLPYEQYF
.	TRBD1	TRBJ1-5	TRBV30	TGTGCCTGGAGGACGACAGGGGGCGGCCAGCCCCAGCATTTT	CAWRTTGGGQPQHF
.	.	TRBJ2-5	TRBV18	TGTGCCAGCTCACCGCGGTCCTTGCAAGAGACCCAGTACTTC	CASSPRSLQETQYF
.	.	TRBJ1-5	TRBV5-5	TGTGCCAGCAGCCCATCCCCCGATCAGCCCCAGCATTTT	CASSPSPDQPQHF